This T cell receptor beta chain is drawn from a study of blood T cell repertoires in COVID-19. Turning to the study itself: Sites in the United States, Italy and Spain provided acute and convalescent COVID-19 samples. Sources were T cells, B-cell-depleted T cells, or PBMCs; the material itself was cDNA or gDNA.

Source study methods: Amplification of reference gene primers provided the estimated nucleated cell counts. TCRdb keeps only in-frame clones here, not all; method: immunoSEQ multiplex PCR. V, J and clone size were drawn from that table, and D and trimming were deduced from the DNA. The data show 240,000 or so clones, with over 65% seen just once and 2.5% to 4% held by the top ten. CDR1 and CDR2 from the germline V gene are SGHTA and FQGNSA. The CDR3 covers 16 residues. The V end was cut by 1 base, the J end by 3 bases, with 16 bases between. The material sequenced was peripheral blood. This chain connects TRBV7-2 to TRBJ2-7; the D gene is possibly TRBD2 (7 bases). This receptor was identified in a woman aged 80 or over with acute or convalescent COVID-19. CDR3 bases: TGTGCCAGCAGCTTAGTAGGGGGGGCCTCTTACTACGAGCAGTACTTC. Translating it yields CASSLVGGASYYEQYF.